The 14 T cell receptor beta chains presented below share a single source sample, sequenced in a study of blood T cell repertoires in COVID-19. TCRdb keeps only in-frame clones here, not all; method: immunoSEQ multiplex PCR. Of roughly 300,000 clones in the sample, over 70% were seen once. The sequenced sample was peripheral blood. The receptors were sampled from a woman in her thirties or forties who had recovered from COVID-19.

CDR3 bases: TGTGCCAGCAATGGGAGCCCTTACAATGAGCAGTTCTTC. This codes for CASNGSPYNEQFF. The chain uses TRBV2 and TRBJ2-1, with D maybe TRBD2 (5 bases). Trimming shortened V by 7 bases and J by 4 bases, and 11 bases separated the two germline ends. The length of the CDR3 is 13 residues. Germline CDR1 and CDR2: SNHLY and FYNNEI.

The chain is built from TRBV15 and TRBJ1-5; D is perhaps TRBD1 (6 bases). The CDR3 contains 14 residues. V lost 0 bases and J 7 bases, leaving 10 bases between the germline ends. Germline CDR1 is LNHNV and CDR2 is YYDKDF (reference sequence). The DNA of the CDR3 is TGTGCCACCAGCAGAGAGGGGGCCGGACAGCCCCAGCATTTT. It codes for CATSREGAGQPQHF. Based on the CDR3 plus reference TRBV15 and TRBJ1-5, the full variable domain is DAMVIQNPRYQVTQFGKPVTLSCSQTLNHNVMYWYQQKSSQAPKLLFHYYDKDFNNEADTPDNFQSRRPNTSFCFLDIRSPGLGDTAMYLCATSREGAGQPQHFGDGTRLSIL.

The gene calls are TRBV27 and TRBJ1-2; D remains unclear. CDR3 length: 12 amino acids. The V end was cut by 5 bases, the J end by 9 bases, with 13 bases between. From germline, CDR1 is MNHEY and CDR2 SMNVEV (reference sequence). CDR3 nucleotide sequence: TGTGCCAGCAGTGGGCAGCCATATCGCTACACCTTC. Translation: CASSGQPYRYTF.

The gene calls are TRBV19 and TRBJ1-5; D is unclear. The germline V gene has CDR1 LNHDA and CDR2 SQIVND (reference sequence). Deletions cut 7 bases from V and 7 bases from J, with 20 bases between. The CDR3 extends over 15 amino acids. The CDR3 nucleotides read TGTGCCAGTACCCTCACCCTGGGCAGCTGGCAGCCCCAGCATTTT. It translates to CASTLTLGSWQPQHF.

This chain uses TRBV12-3 or TRBV12-4 with TRBJ2-7, with TRBD1 matching over 7 bases. The J segment lost 9 bases and the V segment lost 5 bases, leaving 10 bases of the junction unmatched. There are 13 residues in the CDR3. CDR3 coding DNA: TGTGCCAGCAGTCCCGACAGGGAATTAGGGCAGTACTTC. Translating gives CASSPDRELGQYF.

This clone was counted a single time. The J gene is TRBJ2-1, the V gene TRBV4-3; D may be TRBD2 (6 bases). V was pared by 4 bases and J by 12 bases, with 16 bases between. In germline, CDR1 is LGHNA, CDR2 YSLEER. This CDR3 is 13 amino acids long. As DNA, the CDR3 is TGCGCCAGCAGCCCTACTAGCCACGGTGTGCAGTTCTTC. Encoded protein: CASSPTSHGVQFF.

This clone has more than one count but fewer than ten. The chain joins TRBV3-1 (or the pseudogene TRBV3-2) to TRBJ1-4; D remains ambiguous. The CDR3 length is 15 residues. Germline V gene data show CDR1 as LGHDT and CDR2 as YNNKEL (reference sequence). Trimming cost V 0 bases and J 2 bases, with 7 bases left between them. The CDR3 nucleotides are TGTGCCAGCAGCCAAGAGCGGCGCACTAATGAAAAACTGTTTTTT. Its protein is CASSQERRTNEKLFF.

This clone was recorded a few times. CDR3 sequence (DNA): TGTGCCAGCAGAAAGACAGGGAGTCTCGGCTACACCTTC. Residues: CASRKTGSLGYTF. V usage is TRBV6-4 and J usage is TRBJ1-2; 7 bases align to TRBD1. Germline CDR1 and CDR2: MRHNA and SNTAGT. This CDR3 comprises 13 residues. The V segment lost 6 bases and the J segment 8 bases; nucleotides outside the gene matches: 9.

The J gene is TRBJ2-2, the V gene TRBV9; D remains ambiguous. V was pared by 4 bases and J by 2 bases, with 6 bases between. From germline, CDR1 is SGDLS and CDR2 YYNGEE. CDR3 length: 13 amino acids. CDR3 loop: CASSYSNTGELFF. The CDR3 nucleotides read TGTGCCAGCAGCTACAGCAACACCGGGGAGCTGTTTTTT.

The chain joins TRBV30 to TRBJ2-2; D gene uncertain. Germline values: CDR1 GTSNPN, CDR2 SVGIG (reference sequence). Trimming stripped 3 bases from V and 4 bases from J, with 3 bases between. The CDR3 contains 11 residues. Here the CDR3 reads CAWSITGELFF. The CDR3 DNA sequence: TGTGCCTGGAGCATCACCGGGGAGCTGTTTTTT.

This chain joins TRBV12-5 and TRBJ1-5; D is unresolved. V was shortened by 1 base and J by 5 bases, with 21 bases between the two germline ends. CDR1 LGHNT and CDR2 FRNRAP come from the germline V gene. The length of the CDR3 is 18 residues. DNA for the CDR3: TGTGCTAGTGGTTTGGCCCCGGACTCCCTATCCTGGCATCAGCCCCAGCATTTT. This codes for CASGLAPDSLSWHQPQHF. Full variable domain (rest looked up from reference TRBV12-5 and TRBJ1-5): DARVTQTPRHKVTEMGQEVTMRCQPILGHNTVFWYRQTMMQGLELLAYFRNRAPLDDSGMPKDRFSAEMPDATLATLKIQPSEPRDSAVYFCASGLAPDSLSWHQPQHFGDGTRLSIL.

This clone was detected a few times. The chain combines TRBV6-1 with TRBJ1-4; TRBD1 might be the D (6 bases). V was trimmed by 2 bases and J by 1 base, leaving 14 bases between them. From germline, CDR1 is MNHNS and CDR2 SASEGT. This CDR3 is built from 17 residues. The CDR3 reads CASSETRQGRTNEKLFF. As DNA, the CDR3 is TGTGCCAGCAGTGAAACCCGCCAGGGGCGAACTAATGAAAAACTGTTTTTT.

This chain joins TRBV10-1 and TRBJ1-1; D is undetermined. CDR1 and CDR2 from the germline V gene are WNHNN and SYGVQD (reference sequence). Trimming left V 4 bases short and J 8 bases short, with 14 bases between. There are 13 residues in the CDR3. The CDR3 DNA follows: TGCGCCAGCAGTGCCCAAAAGGTAGCAGAAGCTTTCTTT. Amino acid sequence: CASSAQKVAEAFF.

The rearrangement joins TRBV7-2 to TRBJ1-2; 8 bases fit TRBD1. The CDR3 length is 15 residues. CDR1 and CDR2 (germline): SGHTA, FQGNSA. The trim removed 5 bases at V and 7 bases at J, leaving 12 bases unmatched. The DNA for the CDR3 is TGTGCCAGCAGCCCATCGACCGGGACAGGACGTGGCTACACCTTC. Amino acids: CASSPSTGTGRGYTF.